Each of the 22 T cell receptor beta chains below was sequenced from the same sample in a study of cytomegalovirus exposure and HLA in healthy donors. 60 Vbeta and 13 Jbeta primers were used in PCR. Method: immunoSEQ multiplex PCR; TCRdb's copy keeps in-frame clones and lacks some. This sample has some 180,000 clones, with roughly 80% found just once. Sequenced: PBMCs. The receptors were gathered from a female donor in good health and CMV-seronegative.

This clone was observed a handful of times. The chain recombines TRBV9 with TRBJ2-5; 13 bases are shared with TRBD2. The CDR3 has 15 amino acids. Germline values: CDR1 SGDLS, CDR2 YYNGEE. Trimming took 3 bases from V and 6 from J; bases not matched to a gene: 5. The CDR3 DNA reads as TGTGCCAGCAGCGGTGGGACTAGCGGGGAAAAGACCCAGTACTTC. Protein: CASSGGTSGEKTQYF.

The chain has TRBV5-1 and TRBJ2-7; D perhaps matches TRBD2 (7 bases). Germline CDR1 reads SGHRS; CDR2 reads YFSETQ. V lost 6 bases and J lost 2, with 15 bases in between. The CDR3 totals 14 residues. Here the CDR3 DNA reads TGCGCCAGCAACCGGGGGGCTGGGGCCTACGAGCAGTACTTC. Amino acid sequence: CASNRGAGAYEQYF. The whole variable domain, filled in from reference TRBV5-1 and TRBJ2-7, reads KAGVTQTPRYLIKTRGQQVTLSCSPISGHRSVSWYQQTPGQGLQFLFEYFSETQRNKGNFPGRFSGRQFSNSRSEMNVSTLELGDSALYLCASNRGAGAYEQYFGPGTRLTVT.

This clone has only a few counts. V usage is TRBV7-6 and J usage is TRBJ1-3, with 9 bases lining up with TRBD1. Germline V gene sequence: CDR1 SGHVS, CDR2 FNYEAQ. V lost 3 bases, J lost 3 bases, and 6 bases stayed unmatched. The CDR3 contains 16 residues. CDR3 residues: CASSFPGQGHGNTIYF. Written as DNA, the CDR3 is TGTGCCAGCAGCTTTCCGGGACAGGGACATGGAAACACCATATATTTT.

The chain employs TRBV5-1 and TRBJ2-3; a weak D match, TRBD1 (7 bases). The CDR3 has 13 amino acids. Germline V gene lookup returns CDR1 SGHRS and CDR2 YFSETQ. V lost 4 bases and J 6 bases, leaving 12 bases between the germline ends. CDR3 region: CASSKEGADTQYF. The CDR3 coding sequence is TGCGCCAGCAGCAAGGAGGGGGCGGATACGCAGTATTTT.

This clone was observed a handful of times. V and J are TRBV2 and TRBJ2-7; 13 bases agree with TRBD2. J gave up 5 bases and V 8 bases, and 9 bases lay outside the gene matches. This CDR3 is 15 amino acids long. CDR1 and CDR2 from the germline V gene are SNHLY and FYNNEI. CDR3 in amino acids: CASDRTSGSFNEQYF. CDR3 nucleotides: TGTGCCAGCGATCGGACTAGCGGGAGTTTCAACGAGCAGTACTTC.

V gene TRBV6-5 combines with J gene TRBJ2-7, with 8 positions matching TRBD1. Per the germline V gene, CDR1 is MNHEY and CDR2 is SVGAGI. V gave up 2 bases and J gave up 4 bases; unmatched junction bases: 10. This CDR3 has 16 amino acids. The CDR3 DNA reads as TGTGCCAGCAGTTACACACGGACAGGGAATGTGTACGAGCAGTACTTC. Its translation is CASSYTRTGNVYEQYF.

This clone was observed once. The chain links TRBV9 to TRBJ2-1, with D possibly TRBD1 on 5 matching bases. CDR1 and CDR2 (germline): SGDLS, YYNGEE. The V end lost 3 bases, the J end lost 0 bases, and 13 bases lay between the germline ends. CDR3 length equals 16 residues. The CDR3 DNA reads TGTGCCAGCAGCGGAACAGGTATAAACTCCTACAATGAGCAGTTCTTC. Translating it yields CASSGTGINSYNEQFF.

This clone was recorded only once. The chain has TRBV2 and TRBJ2-7, with 10 bases identical to TRBD1. V was clipped by 2 bases and J by 2 bases; unmatched bases: 3. The germline gives CDR1 SNHLY, CDR2 FYNNEI. This CDR3 has 15 residues. CDR3 nucleotides: TGTGCCAGCAGTGAACGGACAGGGGGAGCCTACGAGCAGTACTTC. Protein sequence: CASSERTGGAYEQYF. Together with reference TRBV2 and TRBJ2-7, the CDR3 gives the full variable domain: EPEVTQTPSHQVTQMGQEVILRCVPISNHLYFYWYRQILGQKVEFLVSFYNNEISEKSEIFDDQFSVERPDGSNFTLKIRSTKLEDSAMYFCASSERTGGAYEQYFGPGTRLTVT.

The chain has TRBV29-1 and TRBJ1-2; 7 bases line up with TRBD1. The CDR3 has 12 amino acids. Germline CDR1 and CDR2: SQVTM and ANQGSEA. V lost 6 bases and J lost 2; bases outside the gene matches: 3. CDR3 in amino acids: CSVQTGNYGYTF. The CDR3 DNA reads TGCAGCGTACAGACAGGGAACTATGGCTACACCTTC.

The count of this clone is one. The rearrangement joins TRBV7-2 to TRBJ2-4; no definite D call. The CDR3 has 13 residues. Germline CDR1 and CDR2: SGHTA and FQGNSA. V shed 1 base and J shed 5 bases, with 6 bases lying between them. DNA of the CDR3: TGTGCCAGCAGCTTAGGGGCTCAAAACATTCAGTACTTC. Translated: CASSLGAQNIQYF.

The J gene is TRBJ2-3, the V gene TRBV6-1, with D possibly TRBD1 on 5 matching bases. Germline values: CDR1 MNHNS, CDR2 SASEGT. V was pared by 1 base and J by 0 bases, with 8 bases between. CDR3 length: 15 residues. The CDR3 reads CASSEEGRSTDTQYF. CDR3 sequence (DNA): TGTGCCAGCAGTGAAGAGGGGCGAAGCACAGATACGCAGTATTTT.

This chain connects TRBV11-2 to TRBJ2-7; TRBD1 matches at 8 bases. The germline gives CDR1 SGHAT, CDR2 FQNNGV. V lost 4 bases, J lost 0 bases, and 8 bases stayed unmatched. There are 16 residues in the CDR3. The CDR3 sequence is CASSSTRDRSSYEQYF. CDR3 nucleotides: TGTGCCAGCAGCTCTACCCGGGACAGGAGCTCCTACGAGCAGTACTTC.

The chain carries TRBV7-3 and TRBJ2-1; D is perhaps TRBD2 (5 bases). Germline V CDR1 and CDR2: SGHTA, FQGTGA. This CDR3 is built from 15 residues. Trimming took 1 base from V and 8 from J, leaving 15 bases between them. The DNA for the CDR3 is TGTGCCAGCAGCTTAAGGGTCGGGGAGACGGATGAGCAGTTCTTC. Translating it yields CASSLRVGETDEQFF.

The chain recombines TRBV6-4 with TRBJ1-1; D call uncertain. Trimming cost V 9 bases and J 0 bases, with 17 bases left between them. Germline V gene data show CDR1 as MRHNA and CDR2 as SNTAGT. This CDR3 has 15 amino acids. Here the CDR3 reads CARRPAAGLNTEAFF. The CDR3 nucleotides read TGTGCCAGGCGTCCCGCTGCGGGTTTGAACACTGAAGCTTTCTTT.

The genes are TRBV11-3 and TRBJ2-1; 10 nucleotides align to TRBD2. Per the germline V gene, CDR1 is SGHNT and CDR2 is YENEEA. The J segment lost 8 bases and the V segment lost 1 base, leaving 8 bases of the junction unmatched. This CDR3 comprises 16 residues. CDR3 bases: TGTGCCAGCAGCTTAGCATCTAGCGGGGGTATCGATGAGCAGTTCTTC. Protein sequence: CASSLASSGGIDEQFF.

This sequence joins TRBV19 and TRBJ1-2; the match to TRBD1 covers 10 bases. The germline V gene has CDR1 LNHDA and CDR2 SQIVND (reference sequence). V was pared by 5 bases and J by 3 bases, with 9 bases of the junction left unmatched. CDR3 length: 16 amino acids. This chain's CDR3 is CASSGETGGVYYGYTF. The CDR3 nucleotides are TGTGCCAGTAGTGGGGAGACAGGGGGCGTCTACTATGGCTACACCTTC.

The V call is TRBV5-1, the J call TRBJ1-1; D unresolved. Trimming left V 5 bases short and J 2 bases short, with 13 bases between. This CDR3 spans 14 amino acids. Per germline, CDR1 SGHRS and CDR2 YFSETQ. CDR3 sequence: CASRLLGDNTEAFF. For the CDR3, the DNA is TGCGCCAGCAGATTGTTAGGAGATAACACTGAAGCTTTCTTT.

The chain combines TRBV6-1 with TRBJ1-1; TRBD1 might be the D (5 bases). The germline CDR1 and CDR2 sequences are MNHNS and SASEGT. The V gene lost 4 bases and the J gene lost 2 bases, with 17 bases spanning the gap. The CDR3 runs 16 residues. CDR3 residues: CASSAFSRGGNTEAFF. CDR3 nucleotide sequence: TGTGCCAGCAGTGCTTTTTCTCGGGGGGGAAACACTGAAGCTTTCTTT.

This chain connects TRBV6-5 to TRBJ1-4; D perhaps matches TRBD1 (6 bases). Trimming shortened V by 2 bases and J by 8 bases, and 15 bases separated the two germline ends. CDR3 length: 15 residues. CDR1 is MNHEY and CDR2 is SVGAGI in the germline V gene. The CDR3 region is CASSYMQGRREKLFF. CDR3 bases: TGTGCCAGCAGTTACATGCAGGGGAGAAGGGAAAAACTGTTTTTT.

This clone appeared once. The rearrangement joins TRBV18 to TRBJ1-2; tentatively, D is TRBD1 (5 bases). CDR3 size: 14 residues. V shed 2 bases and J shed 2 bases, with 9 bases lying between them. Germline CDR1 is KGHSH and CDR2 is LQKENI. Here the CDR3 reads CASSPGQGNYGYTF. The CDR3 nucleotides read TGTGCCAGCTCACCAGGGCAGGGCAACTATGGCTACACCTTC.

This clone was seen only a few times. J is TRBJ2-1 and V is TRBV5-1; D remains unclear. V dropped 0 bases and J dropped 3 bases, with 4 bases sitting between them. CDR1 and CDR2 (germline): SGHRS, YFSETQ. This CDR3 comprises 13 residues. This CDR3 reads CASSLGHYNEQFF. Written as DNA, the CDR3 is TGCGCCAGCAGCTTGGGACACTACAATGAGCAGTTCTTC.

This chain joins TRBV28 and TRBJ2-2, with D possibly being TRBD2 (6 bases). Germline lookup yields CDR1 MDHEN and CDR2 SYDVKM. Trimming removed 6 bases from V and 8 bases from J, with 10 bases in between. This CDR3 contains 12 residues. DNA of the CDR3: TGTGCCAGCAGCGCGGGGTCTGGGGAGCTGTTTTTT. This gives the protein CASSAGSGELFF.